This T cell receptor (beta chain) was observed in a study of CD8+CD57+ T cells in acquired aplastic anemia. Per germline, CDR1 DFQATT and CDR2 SNEGSKA (reference sequence). V dropped 3 bases and J dropped 5; count of bases not matched to a gene: 11. The CDR3 covers 16 residues. As concerns this clonotype: What it recognizes is unknown.

It was genomic DNA that served as the template for profiling TCR beta VDJ and CDR3. TCRdb re-called the reads through MiXCR, storing one row per CDR3 protein. The sample lists approximately 170,000 distinct CDR3 sequences; roughly 50% were seen once. Whole-study findings and limits: Patients and controls had in common 25 to 35 CD8+ CDR3 sequences.

The authors sequenced patients whose flow cytometry had shown CD8+CD57+ cell expansion. The sample comprised sorted CD4+, CD8+, or CD8+CD57+ T cells (not recorded which) from PBMCs. The chain combines TRBV20-1 with TRBJ1-5, with TRBD1 identical over 9 bases. This clonotype was obtained from a human donor with aplastic anemia. In nucleotides, the CDR3 is TGCAGTGCTAGGGGAGGCGGGACAGGGCCTTATCAGCCCCAGCATTTT. This codes for CSARGGGTGPYQPQHF.